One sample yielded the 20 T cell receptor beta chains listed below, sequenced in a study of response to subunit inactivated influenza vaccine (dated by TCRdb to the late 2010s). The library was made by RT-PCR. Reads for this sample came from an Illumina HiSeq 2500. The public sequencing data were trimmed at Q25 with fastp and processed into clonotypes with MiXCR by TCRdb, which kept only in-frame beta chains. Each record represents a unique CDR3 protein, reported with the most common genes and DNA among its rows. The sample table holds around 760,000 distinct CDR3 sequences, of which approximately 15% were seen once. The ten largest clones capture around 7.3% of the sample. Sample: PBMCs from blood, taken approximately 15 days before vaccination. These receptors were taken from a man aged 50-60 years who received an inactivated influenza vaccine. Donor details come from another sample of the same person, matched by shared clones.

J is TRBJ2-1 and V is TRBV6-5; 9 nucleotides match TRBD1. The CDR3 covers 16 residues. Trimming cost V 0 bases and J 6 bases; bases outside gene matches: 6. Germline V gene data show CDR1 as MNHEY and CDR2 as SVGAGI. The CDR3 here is CASSYSWDRDSNEQFF. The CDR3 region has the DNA TGTGCCAGCAGTTACTCGTGGGACAGGGATAGCAATGAGCAGTTCTTC.

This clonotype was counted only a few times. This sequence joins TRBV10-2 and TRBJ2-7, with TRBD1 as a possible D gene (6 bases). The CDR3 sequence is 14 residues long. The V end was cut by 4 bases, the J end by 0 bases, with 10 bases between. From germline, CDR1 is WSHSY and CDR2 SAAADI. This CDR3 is CASSVTGTSYEQYF. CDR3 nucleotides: TGCGCCAGCAGTGTGACAGGAACCTCCTACGAGCAGTACTTC.

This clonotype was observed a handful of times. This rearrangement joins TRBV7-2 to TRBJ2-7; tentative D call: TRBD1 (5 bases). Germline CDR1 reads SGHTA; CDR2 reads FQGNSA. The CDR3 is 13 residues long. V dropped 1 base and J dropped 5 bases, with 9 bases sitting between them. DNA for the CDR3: TGTGCCAGCAGCTTAGACAGGTTACACGAGCAGTACTTC. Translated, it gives CASSLDRLHEQYF.

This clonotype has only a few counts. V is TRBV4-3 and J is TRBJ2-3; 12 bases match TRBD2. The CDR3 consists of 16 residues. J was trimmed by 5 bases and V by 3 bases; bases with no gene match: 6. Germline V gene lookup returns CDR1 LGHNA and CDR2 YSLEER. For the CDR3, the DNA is TGCGCCAGCAGCCACCTAGCGGGGGGGCCGGGAGATACGCAGTATTTT. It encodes CASSHLAGGPGDTQYF.

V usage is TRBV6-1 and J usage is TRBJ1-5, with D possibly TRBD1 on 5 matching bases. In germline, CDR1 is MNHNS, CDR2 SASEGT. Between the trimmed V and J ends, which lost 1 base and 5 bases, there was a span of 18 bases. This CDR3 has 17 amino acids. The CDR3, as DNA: TGTGCCAGCAGTGAAGTCTTGGTCAGGGCCTCTTATCAGCCCCAGCATTTT. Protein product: CASSEVLVRASYQPQHF.

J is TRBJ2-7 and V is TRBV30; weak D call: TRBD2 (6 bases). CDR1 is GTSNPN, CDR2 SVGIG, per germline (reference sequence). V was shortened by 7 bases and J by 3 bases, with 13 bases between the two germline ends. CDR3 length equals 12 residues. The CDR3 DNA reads TGTGCCTTGCGGGGTACCGGCTACGAGCAGTACTTC. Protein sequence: CALRGTGYEQYF.

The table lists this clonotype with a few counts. CDR3 amino acids: CASSSHQYQETQYF. As DNA, the CDR3 is TGCGCCAGCAGCTCTCACCAGTACCAAGAGACCCAGTACTTC. The V call is TRBV4-1, the J call TRBJ2-5; D ambiguous. The V gene's germline CDR1 is MGHRA and CDR2 YSYEKL. V lost 5 bases and J 0 bases, leaving 10 bases between the germline ends. The CDR3 spans 14 residues.

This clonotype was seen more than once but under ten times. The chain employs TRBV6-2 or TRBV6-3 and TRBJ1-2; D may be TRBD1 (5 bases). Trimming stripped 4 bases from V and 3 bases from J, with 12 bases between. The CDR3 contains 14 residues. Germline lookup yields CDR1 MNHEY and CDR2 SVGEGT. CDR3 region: CASSFEDTDYGYTF. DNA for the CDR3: TGTGCCAGCAGTTTCGAGGACACTGACTATGGCTACACCTTC.

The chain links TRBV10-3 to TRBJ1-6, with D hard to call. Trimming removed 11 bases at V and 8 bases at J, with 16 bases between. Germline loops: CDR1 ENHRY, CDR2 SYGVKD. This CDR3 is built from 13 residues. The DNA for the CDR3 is TGTGCCTCCAGGACCCCGGTCGATTCACCCCTCCACTTT. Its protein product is CASRTPVDSPLHF.

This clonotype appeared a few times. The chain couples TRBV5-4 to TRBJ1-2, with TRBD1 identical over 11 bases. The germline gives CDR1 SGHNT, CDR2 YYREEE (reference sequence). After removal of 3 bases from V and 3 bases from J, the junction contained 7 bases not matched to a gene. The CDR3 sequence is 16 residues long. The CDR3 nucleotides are TGTGCCAGCAGCTGGGACAGGGGGATGTCGGACTATGGCTACACCTTC. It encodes CASSWDRGMSDYGYTF.

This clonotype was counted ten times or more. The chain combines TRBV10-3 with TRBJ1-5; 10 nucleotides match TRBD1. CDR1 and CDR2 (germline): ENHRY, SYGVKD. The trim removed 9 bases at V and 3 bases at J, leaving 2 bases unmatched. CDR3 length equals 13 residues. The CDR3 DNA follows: TGTGCCATTGGACAGGGGGACAATCAGCCCCAGCATTTT. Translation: CAIGQGDNQPQHF.

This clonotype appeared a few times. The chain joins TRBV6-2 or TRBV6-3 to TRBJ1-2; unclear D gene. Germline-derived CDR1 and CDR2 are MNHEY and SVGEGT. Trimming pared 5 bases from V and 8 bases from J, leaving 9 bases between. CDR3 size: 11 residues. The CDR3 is CASSHNWGYTF. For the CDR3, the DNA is TGTGCCAGCAGTCACAACTGGGGCTACACCTTC.

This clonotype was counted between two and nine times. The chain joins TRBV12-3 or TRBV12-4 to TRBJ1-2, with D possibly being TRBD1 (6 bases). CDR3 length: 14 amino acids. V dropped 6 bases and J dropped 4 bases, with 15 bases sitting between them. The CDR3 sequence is CASRQGQSSYGYTF. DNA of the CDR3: TGTGCCAGCAGGCAAGGACAGTCTAGCTATGGCTACACCTTC.

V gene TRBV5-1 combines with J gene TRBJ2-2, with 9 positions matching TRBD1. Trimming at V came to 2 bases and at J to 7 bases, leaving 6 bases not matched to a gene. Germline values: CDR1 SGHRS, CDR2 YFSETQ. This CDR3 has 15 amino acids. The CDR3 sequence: CASSLPGQGNGELFF. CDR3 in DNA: TGCGCCAGCAGCTTACCGGGACAGGGAAACGGGGAGCTGTTTTTT.

CDR3 DNA sequence: TGTGCCAGCAGCTTAATGGCGGGGGGGGAGACCCAGTACTTC. It is translated as CASSLMAGGETQYF. This rearrangement joins TRBV7-2 to TRBJ2-5; 9 nucleotides align to TRBD2. The CDR3 runs to 14 residues. Germline CDR1 SGHTA, CDR2 FQGNSA. V gave up 2 bases and J gave up 5 bases; unmatched junction bases: 3.

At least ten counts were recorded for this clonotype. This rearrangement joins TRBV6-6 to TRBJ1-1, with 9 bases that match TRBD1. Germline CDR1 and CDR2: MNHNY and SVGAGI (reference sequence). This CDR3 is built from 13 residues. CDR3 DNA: TGTGGCGCCGGACAGGGGATTATCACTGAAGCTTTCTTT. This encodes CGAGQGIITEAFF.

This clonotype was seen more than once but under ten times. The CDR3 nucleotides read TGTGCCACCTTACCTAGCGGAGCAAACAATGAGCAGTTCTTC. Residues: CATLPSGANNEQFF. The rearrangement links TRBV6-2 or TRBV6-3 to TRBJ2-1; 7 bases are shared with TRBD2. V was pared by 10 bases and J by 5 bases, with 11 bases of the junction left unmatched. Germline-derived CDR1 and CDR2 are MNHEY and SVGEGT. The CDR3 is 14 amino acids.

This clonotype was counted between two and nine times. CDR3 DNA: TGTGCCAGCAGCGTAAATGAAGGGACCGGGCCCCAGCATTTT. It translates to CASSVNEGTGPQHF. The rearrangement uses TRBV9 and TRBJ1-5; D might be TRBD1 (5 bases). Trimming removed 1 base at V and 9 bases at J, with 14 bases between. Per the germline V gene, CDR1 is SGDLS and CDR2 is YYNGEE. This CDR3 spans 14 amino acids.

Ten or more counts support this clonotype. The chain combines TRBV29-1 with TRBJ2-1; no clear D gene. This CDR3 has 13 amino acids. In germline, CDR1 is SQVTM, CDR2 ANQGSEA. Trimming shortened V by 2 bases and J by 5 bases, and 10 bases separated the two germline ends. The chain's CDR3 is CSVEPIRNNEQFF. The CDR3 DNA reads TGCAGCGTTGAACCTATTCGAAACAATGAGCAGTTCTTC.

The CDR3, as DNA: TGCGCCAGCAGCCCTCTCGAAAGCGGGGAGACCCAGTACTTC. Translating it yields CASSPLESGETQYF. The chain uses TRBV4-1 and TRBJ2-5, with a possible D match to TRBD2 (6 bases). This CDR3 comprises 14 residues. CDR1 and CDR2 from the germline V gene are MGHRA and YSYEKL. Trimming removed 4 bases at V and 5 bases at J, with 14 bases between.